The subject of this entry is one T cell receptor beta chain. This receptor's antigen is unknown. No base qualities exist here, and no much larger clone lies one base off it. The sample has other DNA sequences that encode this CDR3 too. The source of the sample is a study of shared clonotypes between healthy human individuals (dated by TCRdb to the early 2020s). General notes on the study: A couple of women and a few men aged 18 to 49 years were included in the cohort. For each donor, CD4 naive and CD4 memory were each run on three plates, CD8 naive on two plates, and CD8 memory on one plate. The study deeply sequenced blood TCR repertoires of five healthy adults to estimate repertoire size and the extent of clonotype sharing between individuals. Different laboratories and diverse techniques were used to prepare libraries and sequence TCR repertoires, to increase sequencing depth and limit assay-specific biases. Leukapheresis yielded between about 0.85 and 10 billion PBMCs per donor.

Broader findings and caveats from the paper: Only blood was sampled, and tissue TCR repertoires likely differ from those in blood. Even with the large sequencing depth, rarefaction of the sorted-subset datasets indicated that sequencing was incomplete. Because the study included a small number of donors, the genetic and exposure-history diversity represented was limited. Clonotypes shared by all four sorted-subset donors showed higher generation probabilities than non-shared clonotypes. Based on pairwise subsampling, the degree of clonotype sharing among donors was expected to be affected by sequencing depth. Estimated clonotype richness was generally larger for naive than for memory subsets. Approximately 5% of naive CD4, roughly 3.6% of naive CD8, roughly 2.5% of memory CD4, and approximately 0.4% of memory CD8 clonotypes were shared across four donors.

CD8 naive samples consisted of CD45RO-negative cells that were positively selected for CCR7, yielding a CD45RA+CCR7+ population without TemRA cells. The donors were healthy, HIV-negative adults with no recently reported acute infections or vaccinations. Every donor was a Caucasian adult living in Nashville, Tennessee, USA. Blood was obtained by leukapheresis, after which PBMCs were separated by Ficoll-Histopaque density gradient centrifugation and cryopreserved in liquid nitrogen vapor phase. Analytical flow cytometry was used to check the purity and quantity of every magnetically sorted T cell population. Genomic DNA was isolated from each sorted fraction and quantified by UV absorbance on a Nanodrop 2000c. Using the deep immunoSEQ assay, multiplex PCR amplified TCR CDR3 regions from genomic DNA. For each cell subset, the extracted genomic DNA was distributed evenly across all wells of several immunoSEQ 96-well plates, and each plate served as one replicate. For sorted subsets, about 200 ng genomic DNA, equal to 30,000 to 35,000 T cell genomes, was loaded into each replicate PCR. Purified libraries were measured with a Qubit 3.0 fluorometer, size-checked on a Bioanalyzer 2100, and measured again with the KAPA Library Quantification kit. Every immunoSEQ 96-well plate was sequenced on a separate single-read 150-cycle Illumina NextSeq 550 flow cell. In the paper's pipeline: Because only junctional sequences without quality scores were contained in the immunoSEQ output, filtering matching that applied to full-length reads could not be performed. Sequences were annotated with PyIR, a Python wrapper for IgBLAST v1.9, and V/J genes and CDR3 were assigned using IMGT germline references. Any read was removed if the V/J assignment was weak (E-value above 1e-6), the CDR3 was missing, or the read contained stop codons, out-of-frame junctions, or ambiguous translated residues. V3J clonotypes were defined by identical inferred V gene, J gene, and CDR3 amino acid sequence. Percentage overlap between repertoires was calculated by dividing the number of shared unique clonotypes by the size of the smaller repertoire. Three approaches were used to assess repertoire richness: RTK rarefaction, the Chao1 estimator, and Recon v2.1 estimates of unobserved clonotypes. Generation probabilities for all TCRbeta clonotypes obtained by the gDNA method from a handful of donors were computed using OLGA. TCRdb holds this immuneACCESS table with in-frame rearrangements only. Some clones are missing; in checked studies, unresolved V genes explain under half, and the rest has no known cause. Clonal size and the V and J genes are those of that table, whereas D and trimming came from the DNA. The sample includes nearly 2 million clones, with just under 95% observed a single time. The ten top clones hold more than 0.95% of the sample.

Per the germline V gene (reference sequence), SEHNR is the CDR1 and FQNEAQ is the CDR2. The CDR3 sequence holds 14 residues, the cysteine and phenylalanine included. The sequence is cut down to CDR3 DNA, 42 bases in frame from base 1. Deletion took 4 bases off V and 2 bases off J, with a span of 12 bases between the germline ends. The TCR originated in a man in his late teens or twenties in good health. The sequence joins TRBV7-9 to TRBJ2-7, and the D gene may be TRBD2, 6 bases matching. Sequenced sample: naive CD8+ T cells sorted from blood. Read against the paper, the sample's cell subset or site label means: CD45RA+CCR7+. The CDR3 corresponds to CASSSPGLPYEQYF. At the DNA level, the sequence is TGTGCCAGCAGCTCACCGGGACTGCCCTACGAGCAGTACTTC.